Given below is one T cell receptor (beta chain) in context. Its matching antigen is unknown. The CDR3 loop spans 13 amino acids. Trimming stripped 7 bases from V and 0 bases from J, with 7 bases between. The germline V gene has CDR1 SEHNR and CDR2 FQNEAQ (reference sequence). The second PCR ran 7 to 11 cycles with a sample-barcoded 5' primer and J-beta primers. Per-sample output comprised a minimum of 2.5 million paired-end reads containing CDR3. MiXCR, run by TCRdb on the 5' RACE reads, gives a single entry per CDR3 protein. This sample has some 1,000,000 distinct CDR3 sequences; about 25% occur once, and the top ten carry about 0.8%. The data belong to a study of blood T cells in healthy people across ages. Study-wide results and caveats: Considered underestimates were the diversity estimates obtained from one million T cells.

These records were also assigned to another study, of T cells of mothers and their children.

V gene TRBV7-9 combines with J gene TRBJ2-1; D is ambiguous. The sequence was collected from a girl aged 2 to 9 in good health. Material: blood. CDR3 amino acids: CASTPLSYNEQFF. The CDR3 nucleotides read TGTGCCAGCACCCCCCTCTCCTACAATGAGCAGTTCTTC.